Following are 13 T cell receptor beta chains from one sample sequenced in a study of neurological immune-mediated disorders. MiXCR, run by TCRdb on the 5' RACE reads, gives a single entry per CDR3 protein. The sample lists under 60,000 distinct CDR3 sequences, approximately 10% occurring once. Sequenced input: PBMCs. These receptors were taken from a woman aged 40 to 49 with HTLV-1-associated myelopathy (HAM/TSP).

This clonotype was detected many times. This chain links TRBV6-5 with TRBJ1-6; no clear D. The CDR3 loop spans 18 amino acids. Germline CDR1 reads MNHEY; CDR2 reads SVGAGI. With 2 bases removed from V and 0 bases from J, the gap between germline ends came to 14 bases. Here the CDR3 reads CASSYGRVGSSYNSPLHF. The CDR3 DNA sequence: TGTGCCAGCAGTTACGGCCGAGTGGGGAGCTCCTATAATTCACCCCTCCACTTT.

This clonotype occurred many times. The J gene is TRBJ2-7, the V gene TRBV10-3; no clear D. There are 12 residues in the CDR3. V shed 3 bases and J shed 12 bases, with 15 bases lying between them. Germline V gene sequence: CDR1 ENHRY, CDR2 SYGVKD. CDR3 DNA sequence: TGTGCCATCAGTGATGGCAGCAGAATGTGGTACTTC. It translates to CAISDGSRMWYF.

Details on this clonotype: This could be a read error, since a much larger clone is one nucleotide away. J is TRBJ1-2 and V is TRBV7-2; D may be TRBD1 (5 bases). Germline loops: CDR1 SGHTA, CDR2 FQGNSA. The CDR3 is made up of 14 amino acids. Trimming took off 9 bases at V and 9 bases at J, with 23 bases between the two ends. The CDR3 DNA follows: TGTGCCAGTACCCGTGAGGGGCAGCCGTCACGCTACACCTTC. This translates into CASTREGQPSRYTF.

The V gene is TRBV2, the J gene TRBJ2-5, with a weak D call TRBD1 (6 bases). The CDR3 is 13 amino acids. Germline CDR1 reads SNHLY; CDR2 reads FYNNEI. Deletions cut 4 bases from V and 5 bases from J, with 11 bases between. For the CDR3, the DNA is TGTGCCAGCAGTGGGACAGTGTGGGAGACCCAGTACTTC. This codes for CASSGTVWETQYF.

In its sample, this clonotype is medium-sized. The V call is TRBV20-1, the J call TRBJ1-1, with D hard to call. CDR1 is DFQATT, CDR2 SNEGSKA, per germline (reference sequence). This CDR3 has 11 amino acids. CDR3 sequence reads: CRAFANTEAFF. DNA for the CDR3: TGCAGAGCCTTTGCGAACACTGAAGCTTTCTTT.

This clonotype was counted ten times or more. The gene calls are TRBV12-3 or TRBV12-4 and TRBJ2-7; D perhaps matches TRBD1 (6 bases). This CDR3 region has 16 residues. V gave up 5 bases and J gave up 0 bases, with 17 bases separating them. The CDR3 DNA is TGTGCCAGCAGTCCGGTGACAGGTTCGAACTCCTACGAGCAGTACTTC. Residues: CASSPVTGSNSYEQYF.

This clonotype was found once. The V gene is TRBV4-3, the J gene TRBJ2-2; 9 nucleotides agree with TRBD2. The CDR3 runs 16 residues. The V gene's germline CDR1 is LGHNA and CDR2 YSLEER. V shed 7 bases, J shed 0 bases, and the junction held 6 bases outside the gene matches. CDR3 residues: CASIPAGGSNTGELFF. CDR3 bases: TGCGCCAGCATCCCAGCGGGGGGCTCGAACACCGGGGAGCTGTTTTTT.

This clonotype appeared many times. This chain joins TRBV7-8 and TRBJ2-1; 8 nucleotides agree with TRBD1. V trimming: 6 bases; J trimming: 7 bases; junction bases outside the gene matches: 11. The germline gives CDR1 SGHVS, CDR2 FQNEAQ. The CDR3 covers 15 residues. The CDR3 spells CASRNSRGLRNEQFF. The CDR3 region has the DNA TGTGCCAGCAGGAACTCCAGGGGGCTTAGAAATGAGCAGTTCTTC.

The sample holds one count of this clonotype. A much larger clone is a single base away; this may be a read error. The J gene is TRBJ2-1, the V gene TRBV12-5; 10 bases agree with TRBD2. The CDR3 length is 15 residues. Germline CDR1 is LGHNT and CDR2 is FRNRAP. V trimming: 7 bases; J trimming: 4 bases; junction bases outside the gene matches: 7. For the CDR3, the DNA is TGTGCTAGTGATTCGCTAGCGGGGGCTTACAATGAGCAGTTCTTC. Residues: CASDSLAGAYNEQFF.

Ten or more counts support this clonotype. This chain joins TRBV20-1 and TRBJ1-2; 9 nucleotides match TRBD1. The CDR3 runs 14 residues. With V trimmed by 6 bases and J by 6 bases, 11 bases remained unmatched. Germline-derived CDR1 and CDR2 are DFQATT and SNEGSKA (reference sequence). The CDR3: CSALNLDRGHGYTF. The DNA of the CDR3 is TGCAGTGCACTTAACCTGGACAGGGGCCATGGCTACACCTTC.

In this sample, this clonotype turned up many times. The chain carries TRBV4-1 and TRBJ2-6; D is undetermined. Trimming removed 6 bases from V and 0 bases from J, with 9 bases in between. Germline V gives CDR1 MGHRA, CDR2 YSYEKL. This CDR3 is 15 amino acids long. CDR3 DNA: TGCGCCAGCAGTCTCAGGTCCTCTGGGGCCAACGTCCTGACTTTC. Its protein is CASSLRSSGANVLTF.

The sample holds many counts of this clonotype. The V and J genes are TRBV15 and TRBJ2-5, with TRBD2 matching over 8 bases. The CDR3 runs 15 residues. CDR1 and CDR2 from the germline V gene are LNHNV and YYDKDF (reference sequence). V shed 2 bases and J 5 bases; nucleotides not matched to a gene: 7. The CDR3 nucleotides read TGTGCCACCAGCAGAAAAGCCCAGCGGGAGGAGACCCAGTACTTC. Its translation: CATSRKAQREETQYF.

The sample holds many counts of this clonotype. The chain joins TRBV20-1 to TRBJ2-2; D is unresolved. The CDR3 extends over 13 amino acids. Germline V lookup: CDR1 DFQATT, CDR2 SNEGSKA (reference sequence). V was trimmed by 6 bases and J by 0 bases, leaving 8 bases between them. The CDR3 here is CSALNANTGELFF. For the CDR3, the DNA is TGCAGTGCCTTGAACGCGAACACCGGGGAGCTGTTTTTT.